This passage covers 9 T cell receptor beta chains from one sample sequenced in a study of blood T cell repertoires in COVID-19. Clones were sequenced by immunoSEQ multiplex PCR, and TCRdb holds only the in-frame ones, with some missing. The sample includes roughly 140,000 clones, approximately 82% of them seen just once. Sequences were obtained from peripheral blood. All receptors derive from a woman aged 45-60 years in a cohort sampled during active or convalescent COVID-19.

The chain has TRBV7-2 and TRBJ1-2; 7 bases line up with TRBD1. V dropped 5 bases and J dropped 7; count of bases not matched to a gene: 10. This CDR3 comprises 14 residues. Germline V gives CDR1 SGHTA, CDR2 FQGNSA. CDR3 sequence (DNA): TGTGCCAGCAGCCCCCGACAGGGTCTGTTTGGCTACACCTTC. Its translation: CASSPRQGLFGYTF.

There are many counts of this clone. The chain combines TRBV6-5 with TRBJ1-2, with TRBD1 matching 7 bases. The CDR3 runs to 14 residues. The J segment lost 5 bases and the V segment lost 5 bases, leaving 8 bases of the junction unmatched. Per the germline V gene, CDR1 is MNHEY and CDR2 is SVGAGI. Written as DNA, the CDR3 is TGTGCCAGCAGTACGTCTCGACAGGGTTATGGCTACACCTTC. Translating gives CASSTSRQGYGYTF.

CDR3 bases: TGTGCCAGCAGCTTAAGTAGCGGGGGGGTAAATGAGCAGTTCTTC. Protein: CASSLSSGGVNEQFF. The chain joins TRBV7-9 to TRBJ2-1; TRBD2 matches 11 bases. Trimming cost V 2 bases and J 7 bases; bases outside gene matches: 4. The CDR3 is 15 residues long. Germline CDR1 SEHNR, CDR2 FQNEAQ (reference sequence).

The J gene is TRBJ2-7, the V gene TRBV3-1 (or the pseudogene TRBV3-2); 7 bases map to TRBD1. The CDR3 has 13 amino acids. Unmatched junction bases numbered 4, after V lost 5 bases and J lost 3 bases. Germline V lookup: CDR1 LGHDT, CDR2 YNNKEL (reference sequence). The CDR3 here is CASSSRDSYEQYF. CDR3 sequence (DNA): TGTGCCAGCAGCTCCCGGGACAGCTACGAGCAGTACTTC.

V gene TRBV6-5 combines with J gene TRBJ2-1, with TRBD1 matching 11 bases. Germline trimming cut 11 bases from V and 8 bases from J; bases unmatched to any gene: 5. The CDR3 consists of 12 residues. The germline CDR1 and CDR2 sequences are MNHEY and SVGAGI. The CDR3 here is CAGRTGGDEQFF. As DNA, the CDR3 is TGTGCCGGTCGGACAGGGGGCGATGAGCAGTTCTTC.

The genes are TRBV7-2 and TRBJ1-1; 9 positions match TRBD1. Germline V gene sequence: CDR1 SGHTA, CDR2 FQGNSA. The CDR3 runs to 14 residues. V lost 5 bases to trimming and J lost 4 bases; unmatched junction nucleotides: 5. CDR3: CASSPDRGATEAFF. Written as DNA, the CDR3 is TGTGCCAGCAGCCCAGACAGGGGGGCCACTGAAGCTTTCTTT. The whole variable domain, remainder taken from reference TRBV7-2 and TRBJ1-1, is GAGVSQSPSNKVTEKGKDVELRCDPISGHTALYWYRQSLGQGLEFLIYFQGNSAPDKSGLPSDRFSAERTGGSVSTLTIQRTQQEDSAVYLCASSPDRGATEAFFGQGTRLTVV.

The V gene is TRBV7-3, the J gene TRBJ2-5; the match to TRBD2 covers 9 bases. The CDR3 covers 17 residues. V lost 0 bases, J lost 4 bases, and 9 bases stayed unmatched. Germline V gene data show CDR1 as SGHTA and CDR2 as FQGTGA. The DNA for the CDR3 is TGTGCCAGCAGCTTAACGGGCAGCGGGGGGATGCGAGAGACCCAGTACTTC. Protein product: CASSLTGSGGMRETQYF.

The chain combines TRBV6-5 with TRBJ2-5, with 7 bases matching TRBD1. Germline V gene sequence: CDR1 MNHEY, CDR2 SVGAGI. The CDR3 consists of 13 residues. With V trimmed by 4 bases and J by 3 bases, 2 bases remained unmatched. In DNA form, the CDR3 reads TGTGCCAGCAGTTGGGACAGCAAAGAGACCCAGTACTTC. It encodes CASSWDSKETQYF.

A few counts support this clone. The V call is TRBV7-2, the J call TRBJ1-2; D ambiguous. Germline V CDR1 and CDR2: SGHTA, FQGNSA. There are 13 residues in the CDR3. Trimming shortened V by 1 base and J by 2 bases, and 5 bases separated the two germline ends. The CDR3 here is CASSLDGNYGYTF. The DNA for the CDR3 is TGTGCCAGCAGCTTAGACGGGAACTATGGCTACACCTTC.